The 16 T cell receptor beta chains below were found in one sample sequenced in a study of T cells in Graves' hyperthyroidism and ophthalmopathy. Template material for amplifying TCR beta CDR3 regions consisted of RNA transcripts. In the first-round RT-PCR of the TCR CDR3, the HTBI primer set was used. TCRdb ran MiXCR on the multiplex PCR reads and lists one entry per CDR3 protein. The sample lists 250,000 to 350,000 distinct CDR3 sequences, more than 15% occurring once. Material: blood. The receptors were sampled from a woman aged 55-70 years with Graves' ophthalmopathy.

This clonotype came up a few times. V is TRBV4-2 and J is TRBJ1-1, with D possibly being TRBD1 (5 bases). The germline CDR1 and CDR2 sequences are LGHNA and YNFKEQ. V lost 0 bases, J lost 0 bases, and 11 bases lay in between. The CDR3 runs 16 residues. CDR3 region: CASSQDAGNMNTEAFF. CDR3 nucleotide sequence: TGTGCCAGCAGCCAAGATGCAGGGAACATGAACACTGAAGCTTTCTTT.

This clonotype has just a few counts. The chain couples TRBV24-1 to TRBJ2-5; D gene unclear. This CDR3 has 13 amino acids. CDR1 is KGHDR, CDR2 SFDVKD, per germline. The V end was cut by 3 bases, the J end by 7 bases, with 11 bases between. CDR3 in amino acids: CATSDGPSGTQYF. In DNA form, the CDR3 reads TGTGCCACCAGTGATGGACCCAGTGGGACCCAGTACTTC.

This clonotype was seen only a few times. The chain is built from TRBV27 and TRBJ1-5; the D is unclear. Germline lookup yields CDR1 MNHEY and CDR2 SMNVEV (reference sequence). Trimming stripped 6 bases from V and 2 bases from J, with 5 bases between. This CDR3 contains 12 residues. CDR3 residues: CASRARNQPQHF. The CDR3 coding sequence is TGTGCCAGCAGGGCCCGCAATCAGCCCCAGCATTTT.

This clonotype was picked up many times. The genes are TRBV7-2 and TRBJ2-6, with 12 bases matching TRBD1. J gave up 6 bases and V 5 bases, and 2 bases lay outside the gene matches. Germline-derived CDR1 and CDR2 are SGHTA and FQGNSA. The CDR3 has 15 residues. The CDR3 is CASSRDRGLANVLTF. The CDR3 DNA reads TGTGCCAGCAGCCGGGACAGGGGGCTGGCCAACGTCCTGACTTTC.

The V gene is TRBV20-1, the J gene TRBJ2-7; TRBD1 aligns across 8 bases. V lost 5 bases, J lost 5 bases, and 2 bases stayed unmatched. Germline V CDR1 and CDR2: DFQATT, SNEGSKA (reference sequence). The CDR3 has 11 residues. The CDR3 region is CSAGQGNEQYF. DNA for the CDR3: TGCAGTGCTGGACAGGGTAACGAGCAGTACTTC.

CDR3 in amino acids: CASSPIGVSAAGYTF. CDR3 sequence (DNA): TGTGCCAGCAGCCCGATTGGGGTATCGGCGGCCGGCTACACCTTC. The gene calls are TRBV6-2 or TRBV6-3 and TRBJ1-2; no clear D. This CDR3 has 15 residues. V was clipped by 6 bases and J by 8 bases, with 22 bases between them. CDR1 is MNHEY and CDR2 is SVGEGT in the germline V gene.

In its sample, this clonotype was seen many times. This chain links TRBV7-2 with TRBJ2-7; either TRBD1 or TRBD2 may fit D (5 bases each). The CDR3 is 13 residues long. Germline V lookup: CDR1 SGHTA, CDR2 FQGNSA. V was pared by 4 bases and J by 8 bases, with 15 bases between. The CDR3: CASSSGPTSQQYF. The CDR3 DNA sequence: TGTGCCAGCAGCTCGGGACCAACTTCGCAGCAGTACTTC.

The chain carries TRBV4-3 and TRBJ1-4; the D is unclear. V was shortened by 1 base and J by 0 bases, with 15 bases between the two germline ends. The CDR3 is 18 residues long. Germline V gives CDR1 LGHNA, CDR2 YSLEER. The CDR3 DNA reads TGCGCCAGCAGCCAAGTAGTGGGAGGGCTTGCAACTAATGAAAAACTGTTTTTT. It codes for CASSQVVGGLATNEKLFF.

Remarks on this clonotype: Just one base apart from a much larger clone, this may be a read error. The chain links TRBV20-1 to TRBJ2-1; the match to TRBD1 covers 11 bases. The ends lost 6 bases at V and 10 bases at J; junction bases unmatched: 5. Germline CDR1 is DFQATT and CDR2 is SNEGSKA (reference sequence). The CDR3 contains 12 residues. The DNA for the CDR3 is TGCAGTGCCCCGGACAGGGGGCTCGAGCAGTTCTTC. Encoded protein: CSAPDRGLEQFF.

This clonotype was recorded at least ten times. The chain recombines TRBV28 with TRBJ2-7; weak D call: TRBD2 (5 bases). V gave up 8 bases and J gave up 6 bases, with 17 bases separating them. Germline V gene sequence: CDR1 MDHEN, CDR2 SYDVKM. The CDR3 consists of 13 residues. CDR3: CASGETQLIEQYF. The CDR3 DNA sequence: TGTGCCAGCGGGGAGACGCAGCTCATCGAGCAGTACTTC.

As to this clonotype: This may be a read error: a much more frequent sequence differs by one nucleotide. The rearrangement uses TRBV19 and TRBJ2-4, with 7 bases aligning to TRBD1. V trimming: 3 bases; J trimming: 4 bases; junction bases outside the gene matches: 6. The CDR3 length is 15 residues. Germline V lookup: CDR1 LNHDA, CDR2 SQIVND (reference sequence). The CDR3 protein is CASSIDRDRKNIQYF. The CDR3 DNA reads as TGTGCCAGTAGTATCGACAGGGATAGAAAAAACATTCAGTACTTC.

In this sample, this clonotype turned up many times. This rearrangement joins TRBV28 to TRBJ2-3; 10 bases are a match to TRBD2. The CDR3 covers 16 residues. V shed 6 bases, J shed 2 bases, and the junction held 8 bases outside the gene matches. Germline-derived CDR1 and CDR2 are MDHEN and SYDVKM. The CDR3 DNA is TGTGCCAGCAGCCGTGGACTAGCGGAACCCACAGATACGCAGTATTTT. It yields the protein CASSRGLAEPTDTQYF.

This chain connects TRBV19 to TRBJ1-5, with TRBD1 as a possible D gene (5 bases). Deletions cut 8 bases from V and 2 bases from J, with 25 bases between. The CDR3 length is 18 residues. CDR1 and CDR2 from the germline V gene are LNHDA and SQIVND (reference sequence). CDR3 sequence: CASSSTGPGISGNQPQHF. The CDR3 DNA is TGTGCCAGTTCTTCTACAGGCCCCGGCATATCAGGCAATCAGCCCCAGCATTTT.

This clonotype was seen only once. The rearrangement links TRBV7-9 to TRBJ2-7, with D tentatively TRBD2 (5 bases). Looked up from germline, CDR1 is SEHNR and CDR2 is FQNEAQ (reference sequence). With 5 bases removed from V and 1 base from J, the gap between germline ends came to 12 bases. The CDR3 runs to 14 residues. CDR3 loop: CASSTGLVSYEQYF. CDR3 nucleotide sequence: TGTGCCAGCAGCACCGGACTGGTATCCTACGAGCAGTACTTC.

The chain carries TRBV5-1 and TRBJ2-2; D perhaps matches TRBD1 (6 bases). V was shortened by 0 bases and J by 0 bases, with 12 bases between the two germline ends. Germline V gene lookup returns CDR1 SGHRS and CDR2 YFSETQ. CDR3 length: 17 amino acids. CDR3 in amino acids: CASSLGWGQANTGELFF. Here the CDR3 DNA reads TGCGCCAGCAGCTTGGGTTGGGGACAAGCGAACACCGGGGAGCTGTTTTTT.

The gene calls are TRBV4-3 and TRBJ2-7, with TRBD2 identical over 8 bases. This CDR3 comprises 17 residues. Germline CDR1 and CDR2: LGHNA and YSLEER. V was pared by 2 bases and J by 2 bases, with 11 bases of the junction left unmatched. The CDR3 sequence is CASSQSLAGGGTYEQYF. CDR3 bases: TGCGCCAGCAGCCAATCTCTAGCGGGCGGGGGAACCTACGAGCAGTACTTC.